This section outlines one T cell receptor (beta chain) sequence together with its context. Enrolment of Seattle patients took place during active infection, and they were followed longitudinally. The data were taken from a study of blood T cell repertoires in COVID-19. The overall study: The United States, Italy and Spain supplied acute and convalescent COVID-19 samples. PBMCs, B-cell-depleted T cells, or T cells provided the cDNA or gDNA that made up the material.

J lost 5 bases, V lost 6 bases, and 8 bases had no gene match. The CDR3 runs 15 residues. CDR1 is LNHDA and CDR2 is SQIVND in the germline V gene (reference sequence). Measured with immunoSEQ multiplex PCR; TCRdb has only the in-frame clones, and not every one. This repertoire shows 300,000 to 400,000 clones, 87% found once; its top ten account for about 6%. Material: peripheral blood. The clonotype comes from a woman between 50 and 59 years old with COVID-19, enrolled during active disease. This chain links TRBV19 with TRBJ2-7, with 12 bases matching TRBD2. CDR3 sequence: CASRSSGRVVDEQYF. Written as DNA, the CDR3 is TGTGCCAGTAGGTCTAGCGGGAGGGTTGTAGACGAGCAGTACTTC.